This TCR beta chain was identified during a study of blood T cell repertoires in COVID-19. On the study more broadly: Nucleic acid was either cDNA or gDNA, and it came from T cells, B-cell-depleted T cells, or PBMCs.

The CDR3 has 14 amino acids. The germline V and J ends were trimmed by 0 bases and 2 bases, with 7 bases remaining between them. Germline CDR1 and CDR2: SGHTA and FQGNSA. Remarks on this clone: This sample includes further DNA sequences coding for the same CDR3.

In the source study's methods: Reference gene primer amplification yielded estimated nucleated cell counts. Sequencing used immunoSEQ multiplex PCR; TCRdb keeps in-frame clones, though not all of them. The V and J calls and the clone size are those of that table, but D and trimming were determined from the DNA. Among 250,000 to 350,000 clones, 86% were seen once, and the ten largest hold around 1.7%. The receptor's source is a woman between 50 and 59 years old with acute or convalescent COVID-19. The chain carries TRBV7-2 and TRBJ1-2; tentative D call: TRBD1 (5 bases). Source material: peripheral blood. For the CDR3, the DNA is TGTGCCAGCAGCTTAGCCGGGGGGAACTATGGCTACACCTTC. It encodes CASSLAGGNYGYTF.